These 22 T cell receptor beta chains originate from one sample sequenced in a study of Ad26.COV2.S vaccination and SARS-CoV-2 variants (dated by TCRdb to the early 2020s). Preparation of the library involved the immunoSEQ multiplex PCR assay. TCRdb obtained this table from immuneACCESS and retained in-frame rearrangements with V and J assigned. These tables miss some clones; where compared with another copy, unresolved V genes account for less than half of the shortfall, and the remainder is unexplained. Recorded for this sample are roughly 700,000 clones; 80% to 90% of them occurred a single time. Approximately 1.5% of the sample comes from the top ten. This specimen's treatment or condition label, per the study, means: around 19 received Ad26.COV2.S at low or high dose, single or two shots; 5 received placebo; per-sample allocation not given. Repertoires of vaccine and placebo recipients were sequenced from samples taken on day 63 after the first injection.

This specimen consisted of peripheral blood, obtained in a trial of Ad26.COV2.S vaccine versus placebo. These receptor sequences come from a person between 18 and 65 years old who received the Ad26.COV2.S COVID-19 vaccine or a placebo.

The genes are TRBV11-2 and TRBJ2-3, with unresolved D. V was clipped by 7 bases and J by 0 bases, with 8 bases between them. CDR1 is SGHAT and CDR2 is FQNNGV in the germline V gene. The CDR3 loop spans 13 amino acids. The CDR3 nucleotides read TGTGCCAGCACCCATCGTAGCACAGATACGCAGTATTTT. It codes for CASTHRSTDTQYF.

The J gene is TRBJ1-2, the V gene TRBV2, with D hard to call. Germline loops: CDR1 SNHLY, CDR2 FYNNEI. The CDR3 is 16 amino acids. V was cut by 4 bases and J by 0 bases, with 15 bases left in between. The CDR3 loop reads CASSGTPGGANYGYTF. DNA of the CDR3: TGTGCCAGCAGTGGAACTCCAGGAGGAGCTAACTATGGCTACACCTTC.

The gene calls are TRBV18 and TRBJ2-7, with D unclear. Germline CDR1 reads KGHSH; CDR2 reads LQKENI. Trimming stripped 4 bases from V and 5 bases from J, with 6 bases between. The CDR3 length is 11 residues. CDR3 sequence reads: CASSQGNEQYF. The DNA for the CDR3 is TGTGCCAGCTCACAGGGCAACGAGCAGTACTTC.

J is TRBJ1-6 and V is TRBV6-6; possibly TRBD1 for D (6 bases). This CDR3 has 14 amino acids. The V gene lost 8 bases and the J gene lost 7 bases, with 15 bases spanning the gap. The germline CDR1 and CDR2 sequences are MNHNY and SVGAGI (reference sequence). The CDR3 region has the DNA TGTGCCAGCTCGATCATGGGGGCAAATTCACCCCTCCACTTT. Protein sequence: CASSIMGANSPLHF.

This chain uses TRBV11-2 with TRBJ2-1; TRBD2 agrees at 9 bases. Germline V gene data show CDR1 as SGHAT and CDR2 as FQNNGV. The CDR3 contains 16 residues. Trimming removed 2 bases from V and 8 bases from J; junction bases left unmatched: 10. The CDR3, as DNA: TGTGCCAGCAGCTTACGCGGCGGGGGGGCCGTCGATGAGCAGTTCTTC. Translated: CASSLRGGGAVDEQFF.

This rearrangement joins TRBV27 to TRBJ2-3; no firm D call. The V and J ends lost 5 bases and 4 bases respectively, with 16 bases between them. The CDR3 consists of 15 residues. Germline V lookup: CDR1 MNHEY, CDR2 SMNVEV (reference sequence). CDR3 protein: CASSRRYILSDTQYF. For the CDR3, the DNA is TGTGCCAGCAGTCGACGCTATATACTATCAGATACGCAGTATTTT.

The V call is TRBV6-6, the J call TRBJ1-1, with D possibly TRBD1 on 5 matching bases. V lost 6 bases, J lost 3 bases, and 17 bases lay in between. CDR1 is MNHNY, CDR2 SVGAGI, per germline (reference sequence). The CDR3 is 15 residues long. The CDR3 is CASRDQRGHYTEAFF. CDR3 coding DNA: TGTGCCAGCAGGGATCAACGGGGCCACTACACTGAAGCTTTCTTT.

The gene calls are TRBV5-8 and TRBJ2-2; D may be TRBD2 (6 bases). Germline-derived CDR1 and CDR2 are SGHTS and YDEGEE. The CDR3 loop spans 14 amino acids. The V end lost 2 bases, the J end lost 5 bases, and 10 bases lay between the germline ends. CDR3 sequence reads: CASSFQGGTGELFF. The CDR3 region has the DNA TGTGCCAGCAGCTTCCAGGGAGGTACCGGGGAGCTGTTTTTT.

This sequence joins TRBV30 and TRBJ1-2, with a tentative D call TRBD1 (6 bases). Germline V lookup: CDR1 GTSNPN, CDR2 SVGIG (reference sequence). The CDR3 loop spans 15 amino acids. V gave up 4 bases and J gave up 9 bases, with 24 bases separating them. This CDR3 is CAWITKGGSFGRYTF. DNA of the CDR3: TGTGCCTGGATCACAAAGGGGGGGTCCTTTGGGCGCTACACCTTC.

The chain combines TRBV12-3 or TRBV12-4 with TRBJ2-7; perhaps TRBD2 as D (6 bases). V shed 7 bases and J shed 5 bases, with 12 bases lying between them. The CDR3 has 12 amino acids. CDR3 sequence reads: CASNRESHEQYF. The CDR3 DNA sequence: TGTGCCAGCAACCGGGAGTCCCACGAGCAGTACTTC.

The chain employs TRBV23-1 and TRBJ1-3, with TRBD1 as a possible D gene (5 bases). TRBV23-1 is assigned to the ORF class and has an uncertain function. The CDR3 is 17 residues long. V was trimmed by 0 bases and J by 4 bases, leaving 16 bases between them. The CDR3 region has the DNA TGCGCCAGCAGTCAATCCCCCCCGGGTTCAGGGGGAAACACCATATATTTT. The encoded protein is CASSQSPPGSGGNTIYF.

This clone occurred once. The V call is TRBV20-1, the J call TRBJ1-6; D possibly corresponds to TRBD1 (5 bases). V lost 3 bases and J 10 bases, leaving 10 bases between the germline ends. Germline CDR1 DFQATT, CDR2 SNEGSKA (reference sequence). The CDR3 contains 12 residues. CDR3 DNA: TGCAGTGCTAGTCCAGGGAGATCACCCCTCCACTTT. Protein product: CSASPGRSPLHF.

Only a few counts were recorded for this clone. The V gene is TRBV9, the J gene TRBJ1-5; D is unresolved. In germline, CDR1 is SGDLS, CDR2 YYNGEE. Trimming shortened V by 7 bases and J by 6 bases, and 8 bases separated the two germline ends. CDR3 size: 11 residues. CDR3 nucleotides: TGTGCCAGCGGCAAGGGTCAGCCCCAGCATTTT. Protein product: CASGKGQPQHF.

This chain uses TRBV3-1 (or the pseudogene TRBV3-2) with TRBJ2-7; 9 nucleotides line up with TRBD1. The V gene end was trimmed by 4 bases and the J gene end by 2 bases; junction bases not matched to a gene: 6. Germline assignment: CDR1 LGHDT and CDR2 YNNKEL (reference sequence). The CDR3 is 15 amino acids. CDR3 nucleotides: TGTGCCAGCAGCCCACAGGGGGCCCACACCTACGAGCAGTACTTC. It is translated as CASSPQGAHTYEQYF.

The chain's CDR3 is CASSLDGDTEAFF. CDR3 in DNA: TGTGCCAGCAGCTTAGACGGAGACACTGAAGCTTTCTTT. The rearrangement uses TRBV7-2 and TRBJ1-1; D call uncertain. This CDR3 has 13 residues. The V and J ends lost 1 base and 3 bases respectively, with 6 bases between them. In germline, CDR1 is SGHTA, CDR2 FQGNSA. The whole variable domain, filled in from reference TRBV7-2 and TRBJ1-1, reads GAGVSQSPSNKVTEKGKDVELRCDPISGHTALYWYRQSLGQGLEFLIYFQGNSAPDKSGLPSDRFSAERTGGSVSTLTIQRTQQEDSAVYLCASSLDGDTEAFFGQGTRLTVV.

This sequence joins TRBV10-3 and TRBJ2-3; TRBD2 aligns across 10 bases. The CDR3 loop spans 17 amino acids. V trimming: 4 bases; J trimming: 1 base; junction bases outside the gene matches: 8. CDR1 ENHRY and CDR2 SYGVKD come from the germline V gene. The CDR3: CAISVVRGTSGTDTQYF. Written as DNA, the CDR3 is TGTGCCATCAGTGTGGTTCGAGGGACTAGCGGCACAGATACGCAGTATTTT.

The chain employs TRBV10-1 and TRBJ2-5, with D maybe TRBD2 (6 bases). The CDR3 has 17 residues. V dropped 4 bases and J dropped 1 base, with 19 bases sitting between them. Germline loops: CDR1 WNHNN, CDR2 SYGVQD (reference sequence). The CDR3 here is CASSGPAGPLVQETQYF. The CDR3 DNA reads as TGCGCCAGCAGTGGTCCCGCGGGACCGCTAGTCCAAGAGACCCAGTACTTC.

Regarding this clone: Within the sample, other DNA sequences also encode this same CDR3. The chain has TRBV3-1 (or the pseudogene TRBV3-2) and TRBJ1-2; tentatively, D is TRBD1 (5 bases). CDR3 length: 12 residues. Trimming took off 3 bases at V and 5 bases at J, with 7 bases between the two ends. Germline V gene sequence: CDR1 LGHDT, CDR2 YNNKEL (reference sequence). The CDR3 region is CASSQTEYGYTF. The CDR3 DNA is TGTGCCAGCAGCCAGACAGAGTATGGCTACACCTTC.

J is TRBJ2-5 and V is TRBV4-3, with TRBD1 as a possible D gene (6 bases). V shed 0 bases and J shed 1 base, with 9 bases lying between them. The CDR3 runs to 15 residues. Germline lookup yields CDR1 LGHNA and CDR2 YSLEER. CDR3: CASSQEQGPQETQYF. The CDR3 bases are TGCGCCAGCAGCCAAGAACAGGGCCCCCAAGAGACCCAGTACTTC.

The rearrangement uses TRBV5-1 and TRBJ2-5; a possible D gene is TRBD1 (5 bases). V was cut by 4 bases and J by 4 bases, with 11 bases left in between. Germline V CDR1 and CDR2: SGHRS, YFSETQ. CDR3 length equals 13 residues. The CDR3 nucleotides are TGCGCCAGCAGCGCCGACAGTTCAGAGACCCAGTACTTC. As protein: CASSADSSETQYF.

The chain links TRBV12-3 or TRBV12-4 to TRBJ2-3; tentative D call: TRBD1 (5 bases). The CDR3 has 13 amino acids. Deletions cut 3 bases from V and 4 bases from J, with 8 bases between. In DNA form, the CDR3 reads TGTGCCAGCAGTTTCAGGGTTCCAGATACGCAGTATTTT. It specifies CASSFRVPDTQYF.

This clone was detected once. The rearrangement uses TRBV27 and TRBJ2-7, with 7 bases fitting TRBD1. Germline loops: CDR1 MNHEY, CDR2 SMNVEV (reference sequence). The CDR3 is 12 amino acids. The V and J ends lost 6 bases and 6 bases, in that order; junction bases with no gene match: 5. The CDR3 spells CASSPTGVEQYF. CDR3 in DNA: TGTGCCAGCAGCCCTACAGGGGTCGAGCAGTACTTC.